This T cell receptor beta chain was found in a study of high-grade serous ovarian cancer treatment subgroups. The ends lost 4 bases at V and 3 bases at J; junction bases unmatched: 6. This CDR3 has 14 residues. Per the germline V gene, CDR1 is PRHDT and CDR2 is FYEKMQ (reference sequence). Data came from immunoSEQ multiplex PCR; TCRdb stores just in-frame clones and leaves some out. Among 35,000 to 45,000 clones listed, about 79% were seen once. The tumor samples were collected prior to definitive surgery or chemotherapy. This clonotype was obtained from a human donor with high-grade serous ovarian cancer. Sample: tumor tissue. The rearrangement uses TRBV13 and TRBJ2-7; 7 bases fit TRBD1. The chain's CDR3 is CASSSGQSFYEQYF. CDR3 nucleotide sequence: TGTGCCAGCAGCTCGGGACAGAGTTTCTACGAGCAGTACTTC. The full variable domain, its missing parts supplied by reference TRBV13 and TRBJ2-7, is AAGVIQSPRHLIKEKRETATLKCYPIPRHDTVYWYQQGPGQDPQFLISFYEKMQSDKGSIPDRFSAQQFSDYHSELNMSSLELGDSALYFCASSSGQSFYEQYFGPGTRLTVT.